This T cell receptor beta chain was identified during a study of blood T cell repertoires in COVID-19. About the research overall: The study drew acute and convalescent COVID-19 samples from the United States, Italy and Spain. In each case, the material was cDNA or gDNA derived from T cells, B-cell-depleted T cells, or PBMCs.

Only in-frame clones appear in the TCRdb table, and some are missing; sequencing was by immunoSEQ multiplex PCR. The sample consists of about 120,000 clones, about 90% of them appearing once. Germline trimming cut 4 bases from V and 7 bases from J; bases unmatched to any gene: 15. Germline V CDR1 and CDR2: SGHKS, YYEKEE (reference sequence). The CDR3 length is 18 residues. This TCR was recovered from a woman in her 70s with acute or convalescent COVID-19. The sequencing sample was made of peripheral blood. The chain joins TRBV5-5 to TRBJ2-7, with 15 bases identical to TRBD2. CDR3 in DNA: TGTGCCAGCAGCCCAGGACTAGCGGGGGGGATATTCCTACTGGAGCAGTACTTC. Protein: CASSPGLAGGIFLLEQYF.